These 27 T cell receptor beta chains came from one sample sequenced in a study of blood T cell repertoires in COVID-19. The method was immunoSEQ multiplex PCR; TCRdb's version includes in-frame clones alone and lacks a portion of them. The data show 37,000 or so clones, with around 85% seen just once and 29% held by the top ten. Sequences were obtained from peripheral blood. The receptors were sampled from a man of 80 years or more with active or convalescent COVID-19.

The V gene is TRBV5-5, the J gene TRBJ2-3; TRBD2 might be the D (5 bases). Trimming cost V 0 bases and J 0 bases, with 11 bases left between them. Germline CDR1 reads SGHKS; CDR2 reads YYEKEE (reference sequence). The CDR3 is made up of 16 amino acids. CDR3: CASSLGPDYSTDTQYF. The CDR3 nucleotides read TGTGCCAGCAGCTTGGGGCCAGACTACAGCACAGATACGCAGTATTTT.

V usage is TRBV11-3 and J usage is TRBJ1-3, with TRBD1 matching over 8 bases. This CDR3 region has 17 residues. CDR1 and CDR2 from the germline V gene are SGHNT and YENEEA. The J segment lost 0 bases and the V segment lost 4 bases, leaving 8 bases of the junction unmatched. The CDR3, as DNA: TGTGCCAGCAGCTCCCGACAGGGGAAATACTCTGGAAACACCATATATTTT. Protein: CASSSRQGKYSGNTIYF.

V and J are TRBV2 and TRBJ1-5, with D possibly matching TRBD1 (6 bases). The V and J ends lost 6 bases and 3 bases respectively, with 15 bases between them. In germline, CDR1 is SNHLY, CDR2 FYNNEI. The CDR3 has 15 residues. DNA for the CDR3: TGTGCCAGCAGCTGGGACACAAAAATCAATCAGCCCCAGCATTTT. It translates to CASSWDTKINQPQHF. The full variable domain, its missing parts supplied by reference TRBV2 and TRBJ1-5, is EPEVTQTPSHQVTQMGQEVILRCVPISNHLYFYWYRQILGQKVEFLVSFYNNEISEKSEIFDDQFSVERPDGSNFTLKIRSTKLEDSAMYFCASSWDTKINQPQHFGDGTRLSIL.

This CDR3 reads CASSYRWEQYF. The DNA of the CDR3 is TGTGCCAGCAGCTACAGGTGGGAGCAGTACTTC. The chain carries TRBV5-6 and TRBJ2-7, with D maybe TRBD1 (5 bases). This CDR3 contains 11 residues. The germline CDR1 and CDR2 sequences are SGHDT and YYEEEE. Trimming shortened V by 3 bases and J by 7 bases, and 8 bases separated the two germline ends.

V usage is TRBV7-9 and J usage is TRBJ2-1; TRBD2 aligns across 10 bases. The V and J ends lost 7 bases and 6 bases, in that order; junction bases with no gene match: 9. The germline gives CDR1 SEHNR, CDR2 FQNEAQ (reference sequence). The CDR3 contains 15 residues. Here the CDR3 reads CASTSTSGVGNEQFF. CDR3 sequence (DNA): TGTGCCAGCACCTCAACTAGCGGGGTAGGCAATGAGCAGTTCTTC.

The J gene is TRBJ1-2, the V gene TRBV9; 8 positions match TRBD1. Per germline, CDR1 SGDLS and CDR2 YYNGEE. J gave up 1 base and V 4 bases, and 6 bases lay outside the gene matches. The CDR3 loop spans 15 amino acids. CDR3 sequence reads: CASSPRTGSNYGYTF. CDR3 nucleotide sequence: TGTGCCAGCAGCCCCCGGACAGGGAGTAACTATGGCTACACCTTC.

The gene calls are TRBV5-4 and TRBJ2-3; TRBD2 is a possible D gene (5 bases). From germline, CDR1 is SGHNT and CDR2 YYREEE (reference sequence). The CDR3 has 13 amino acids. Between the trimmed V and J ends, which lost 4 bases and 4 bases, there was a span of 10 bases. The CDR3 sequence: CASSLPGADTQYF. The CDR3, as DNA: TGTGCCAGCAGCCTACCCGGGGCAGATACGCAGTATTTT.

The V call is TRBV7-3, the J call TRBJ2-2; D possibly corresponds to TRBD2 (6 bases). The V end was cut by 5 bases, the J end by 4 bases, with 14 bases between. The germline gives CDR1 SGHTA, CDR2 FQGTGA. CDR3 size: 15 residues. The CDR3 sequence is CASSPYSGGTGELFF. Written as DNA, the CDR3 is TGTGCCAGCAGCCCCTATAGCGGAGGCACCGGGGAGCTGTTTTTT. The full variable domain, completed using reference TRBV7-3 and TRBJ2-2, is GAGVSQTPSNKVTEKGKYVELRCDPISGHTALYWYRQSLGQGPEFLIYFQGTGAADDSGLPNDRFFAVRPEGSVSTLKIQRTERGDSAVYLCASSPYSGGTGELFFGEGSRLTVL.

This chain links TRBV7-2 with TRBJ1-6; D is possibly TRBD1 (6 bases). V was cut by 5 bases and J by 8 bases, with 13 bases left in between. The CDR3 consists of 14 residues. Per the germline V gene, CDR1 is SGHTA and CDR2 is FQGNSA. CDR3 DNA sequence: TGTGCCAGCAGCAAGACAGGAATGGATTCACCCCTCCACTTT. Its translation: CASSKTGMDSPLHF.

The sample holds a few counts of this clone. The chain couples TRBV6-2 or TRBV6-3 to TRBJ2-7, with D perhaps TRBD2 (7 bases). This CDR3 region has 16 residues. V lost 0 bases, J lost 6 bases, and 18 bases lay in between. Germline CDR1 reads MNHEY; CDR2 reads SVGEGT. This CDR3 is CASSYSGGGGAREQYF. The CDR3 bases are TGTGCCAGCAGTTACTCGGGAGGGGGAGGAGCTCGCGAGCAGTACTTC.

In DNA, the CDR3 is TGTGCCAGCAGCCCTGGGACTAGCGGGGGGGCCGACACCGGGGAGCTGTTTTTT. This encodes CASSPGTSGGADTGELFF. This chain connects TRBV4-2 to TRBJ2-2, with 16 bases that match TRBD2. J lost 3 bases, V lost 4 bases, and 5 bases had no gene match. The CDR3 runs to 18 residues. From germline, CDR1 is LGHNA and CDR2 YNFKEQ.

CDR3 bases: TGTGCCAGCAGCCTTGGGCGCGCGGGGAGCACTGAAGCTTTCTTT. This codes for CASSLGRAGSTEAFF. The V and J genes are TRBV11-2 and TRBJ1-1; D unclear. The CDR3 has 15 residues. V lost 5 bases and J 4 bases, leaving 17 bases between the germline ends. Germline V CDR1 and CDR2: SGHAT, FQNNGV.

The DNA for the CDR3 is TGTGCCAGCAGCCCGGTGGGGGGGGCTGGGTATGGCTACACCTTC. This sequence encodes CASSPVGGAGYGYTF. The V gene is TRBV5-4, the J gene TRBJ1-2, with a weak D call TRBD1 (6 bases). V gave up 4 bases and J gave up 5 bases, with 18 bases separating them. The CDR3 runs to 15 residues. Germline values: CDR1 SGHNT, CDR2 YYREEE (reference sequence). Supplemented by reference TRBV5-4 and TRBJ1-2, the full variable domain reads ETGVTQSPTHLIKTRGQQVTLRCSSQSGHNTVSWYQQALGQGPQFIFQYYREEENGRGNFPPRFSGLQFPNYSSELNVNALELDDSALYLCASSPVGGAGYGYTFGSGTRLTVV.

The CDR3 bases are TGCAGTGCTAGTGCAGGATCGTACGAGCAGTACTTC. Protein: CSASAGSYEQYF. This sequence joins TRBV20-1 and TRBJ2-7; no clear D gene. CDR1 is DFQATT, CDR2 SNEGSKA, per germline (reference sequence). The CDR3 runs to 12 residues. V lost 3 bases to trimming and J lost 4 bases, with 10 bases between them.

This chain connects TRBV11-3 to TRBJ2-7, with D possibly TRBD1 on 6 matching bases. V gave up 4 bases and J gave up 4 bases, with 11 bases separating them. The germline V gene encodes CDR1 SGHNT and CDR2 YENEEA. The CDR3 contains 13 residues. The CDR3 reads CASSSLTGYEQYF. The CDR3 bases are TGTGCCAGCAGCTCCCTGACAGGATACGAGCAGTACTTC.

CDR3 sequence (DNA): TGTGCCATCAGTGAGGTCACAGACTCTGGAAACACCATATATTTT. It codes for CAISEVTDSGNTIYF. This chain uses TRBV10-3 with TRBJ1-3; D uncertain. Trimming shortened V by 2 bases and J by 0 bases, and 8 bases separated the two germline ends. The CDR3 loop spans 15 amino acids. Per germline, CDR1 ENHRY and CDR2 SYGVKD.

CDR3 protein: CASSVTGALNSPLHF. CDR3 nucleotides: TGTGCCAGCAGCGTGACAGGCGCTCTCAATTCACCCCTCCACTTT. J is TRBJ1-6 and V is TRBV9; D may be TRBD1 (6 bases). The CDR3 runs to 15 residues. The ends were cut back, 2 bases at V and 7 bases at J, with 13 bases in the middle. Germline V gene sequence: CDR1 SGDLS, CDR2 YYNGEE.

The CDR3 DNA sequence: TGTGCCAGCAGGGGGGGAATCGGACAAGCCCTCTCCTACGAGCAGTACTTC. Protein sequence: CASRGGIGQALSYEQYF. The rearrangement uses TRBV11-3 and TRBJ2-7, with a possible D match to TRBD2 (6 bases). Germline-derived CDR1 and CDR2 are SGHNT and YENEEA. CDR3 size: 17 residues. The V end lost 6 bases, the J end lost 0 bases, and 21 bases lay between the germline ends.

The chain couples TRBV5-8 to TRBJ2-2; 8 bases match TRBD1. This CDR3 has 15 amino acids. Per the germline V gene, CDR1 is SGHTS and CDR2 is YDEGEE. V lost 2 bases and J lost 2; bases outside the gene matches: 2. The CDR3 loop is CASSFDRGNTGELFF. CDR3 sequence (DNA): TGTGCCAGCAGCTTCGACAGGGGAAACACCGGGGAGCTGTTTTTT. Filled out from reference TRBV5-8 and TRBJ2-2, the complete variable domain reads EAGVTQSPTHLIKTRGQQATLRCSPISGHTSVYWYQQALGLGLQFLLWYDEGEERNRGNFPPRFSGRQFPNYSSELNVNALELEDSALYLCASSFDRGNTGELFFGEGSRLTVL.

The rearrangement uses TRBV3-1 (or the pseudogene TRBV3-2) and TRBJ1-6, with 8 bases aligning to TRBD1. After removal of 4 bases from V and 7 bases from J, the junction contained 3 bases not matched to a gene. CDR3 length equals 14 residues. CDR1 is LGHDT, CDR2 YNNKEL, per germline (reference sequence). The CDR3 spells CASSRRDRNSPLHF. The DNA for the CDR3 is TGTGCCAGCAGCCGGCGGGACAGGAATTCACCCCTCCACTTT.

The chain carries TRBV9 and TRBJ2-2, with D perhaps matching TRBD2 (7 bases). Germline V gene lookup returns CDR1 SGDLS and CDR2 YYNGEE. With 1 base removed from V and 1 base from J, the gap between germline ends came to 14 bases. CDR3 length: 17 amino acids. CDR3 loop: CASSVRGGGQNTGELFF. The DNA for the CDR3 is TGTGCCAGCAGCGTACGGGGCGGGGGCCAGAACACCGGGGAGCTGTTTTTT. Full variable domain (remainder filled in from reference TRBV9 and TRBJ2-2): DSGVTQTPKHLITATGQRVTLRCSPRSGDLSVYWYQQSLDQGLQFLIQYYNGEERAKGNILERFSAQQFPDLHSELNLSSLELGDSALYFCASSVRGGGQNTGELFFGEGSRLTVL.

V gene TRBV2 combines with J gene TRBJ2-7; TRBD1 matches 7 bases. J gave up 7 bases and V 4 bases, and 13 bases lay outside the gene matches. The CDR3 covers 15 residues. From germline, CDR1 is SNHLY and CDR2 FYNNEI. The CDR3 loop reads CASSVLGQLLQEQYF. CDR3 DNA: TGTGCCAGCAGTGTCCTGGGACAGCTCCTTCAAGAGCAGTACTTC.

This chain joins TRBV7-9 and TRBJ1-4, with TRBD1 identical over 12 bases. From germline, CDR1 is SEHNR and CDR2 FQNEAQ (reference sequence). This CDR3 spans 17 amino acids. The V gene end was trimmed by 5 bases and the J gene end by 0 bases; junction bases not matched to a gene: 4. For the CDR3, the DNA is TGTGCCAGCAGCCCAGGGACAGGGGGCGCAACTAATGAAAAACTGTTTTTT. Its protein is CASSPGTGGATNEKLFF. The whole variable domain, remainder taken from reference TRBV7-9 and TRBJ1-4, is DTGVSQNPRHKITKRGQNVTFRCDPISEHNRLYWYRQTLGQGPEFLTYFQNEAQLEKSRLLSDRFSAERPKGSFSTLEIQRTEQGDSAMYLCASSPGTGGATNEKLFFGSGTQLSVL.

This chain links TRBV5-1 with TRBJ2-3; TRBD2 matches 11 bases. The germline V gene has CDR1 SGHRS and CDR2 YFSETQ. The CDR3 runs 18 residues. V dropped 7 bases and J dropped 1; count of bases not matched to a gene: 14. CDR3 amino acids: CASPGGLAGGPGTDTQYF. CDR3 sequence (DNA): TGCGCCAGCCCCGGGGGATTAGCGGGAGGGCCAGGCACAGATACGCAGTATTTT.

The V call is TRBV7-9, the J call TRBJ2-6; D gene uncertain. This CDR3 contains 16 residues. Germline CDR1 SEHNR, CDR2 FQNEAQ (reference sequence). Trimming removed 3 bases at V and 1 base at J, with 10 bases between. CDR3 coding DNA: TGTGCCAGCAGCTTTAGCATCCAATCTGGGGCCAACGTCCTGACTTTC. Translating gives CASSFSIQSGANVLTF.

The chain combines TRBV27 with TRBJ1-6; no definite D call. V lost 6 bases and J lost 7, with 16 bases in between. The CDR3 has 15 residues. The germline V gene encodes CDR1 MNHEY and CDR2 SMNVEV (reference sequence). CDR3 coding DNA: TGTGCCAGCAGGGAACCTGTGAGACAAAATTCACCCCTCCACTTT. The encoded protein is CASREPVRQNSPLHF.

The chain joins TRBV5-1 to TRBJ1-2; tentatively, D is TRBD1 (6 bases). The length of the CDR3 is 17 residues. Per germline, CDR1 SGHRS and CDR2 YFSETQ. V was pared by 0 bases and J by 7 bases, with 22 bases between. The CDR3 reads CASSLAGTPFEIGGYTF. CDR3 nucleotides: TGCGCCAGCAGCTTGGCCGGGACACCCTTTGAGATTGGTGGCTACACCTTC.